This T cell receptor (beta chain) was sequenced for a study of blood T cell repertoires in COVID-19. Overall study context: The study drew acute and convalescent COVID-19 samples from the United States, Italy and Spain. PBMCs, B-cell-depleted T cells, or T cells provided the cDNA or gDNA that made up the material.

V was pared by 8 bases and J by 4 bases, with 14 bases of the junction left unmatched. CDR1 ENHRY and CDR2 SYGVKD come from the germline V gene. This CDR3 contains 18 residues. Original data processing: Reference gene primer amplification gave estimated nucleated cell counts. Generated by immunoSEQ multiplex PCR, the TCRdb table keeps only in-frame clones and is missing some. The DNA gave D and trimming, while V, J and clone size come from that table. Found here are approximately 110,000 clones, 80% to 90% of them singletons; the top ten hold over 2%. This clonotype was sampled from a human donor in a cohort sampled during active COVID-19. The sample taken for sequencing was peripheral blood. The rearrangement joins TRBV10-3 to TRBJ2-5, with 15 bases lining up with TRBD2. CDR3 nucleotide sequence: TGTGCCATCTGGGACGGACTAGCGGGAGGGTTGGGGCCAGAGACCCAGTACTTC. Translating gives CAIWDGLAGGLGPETQYF.